The 22 T cell receptor beta chains listed next were all sequenced from one sample in a study of T-cell memory formation after mild COVID-19. TCRdb called the 5' RACE reads again in MiXCR, with one record for every CDR3 protein. The sample includes about 400,000 distinct CDR3 sequences, 20% to 25% of them seen just once. The sequenced sample was PBMCs or a T cell subset sorted from them (not recorded which). The receptor set was obtained from an adult woman who had mild COVID-19 (a few samples of this study predate the infection). Cell type and time point are not known.

This clonotype has a handful of counts. The J gene is TRBJ2-3, the V gene TRBV7-8; the D is unclear. Germline assignment: CDR1 SGHVS and CDR2 FQNEAQ. This CDR3 region has 18 residues. The V end lost 5 bases, the J end lost 0 bases, and 21 bases lay between the germline ends. CDR3 bases: TGTGCCAGCAGCCTCAACCTACGGAGAGGAGCAAGCACAGATACGCAGTATTTT. This gives the protein CASSLNLRRGASTDTQYF.

In its sample, this clonotype was seen a few times. This sequence joins TRBV29-1 and TRBJ2-3; 8 bases fit TRBD2. CDR3 length: 13 amino acids. After removal of 8 bases from V and 4 bases from J, the junction contained 8 bases not matched to a gene. CDR1 and CDR2 from the germline V gene are SQVTM and ANQGSEA. As DNA, the CDR3 is TGCAGCTTTATGGGACTAGTTCCAGATACGCAGTATTTT. Translated, it gives CSFMGLVPDTQYF.

This clonotype was counted between two and nine times. This sequence joins TRBV27 and TRBJ2-3; 7 bases agree with TRBD2. CDR1 MNHEY and CDR2 SMNVEV come from the germline V gene (reference sequence). The CDR3 has 16 amino acids. The V segment lost 2 bases and the J segment 3 bases; nucleotides outside the gene matches: 8. The CDR3 DNA reads as TGTGCCAGCAGTTTAACGTGGGGGGGGTGGACAGATACGCAGTATTTT. Protein sequence: CASSLTWGGWTDTQYF.

This rearrangement joins TRBV7-9 to TRBJ1-5; 11 positions match TRBD1. V was clipped by 5 bases and J by 5 bases; unmatched bases: 5. Germline V gene data show CDR1 as SEHNR and CDR2 as FQNEAQ (reference sequence). The CDR3 is 15 amino acids. DNA of the CDR3: TGTGCCAGCAGCGAAGGGACAGGGGGTTATCAGCCCCAGCATTTT. It codes for CASSEGTGGYQPQHF. Using reference TRBV7-9 and TRBJ1-5 for the parts outside the CDR3, the full variable domain is DTGVSQNPRHKITKRGQNVTFRCDPISEHNRLYWYRQTLGQGPEFLTYFQNEAQLEKSRLLSDRFSAERPKGSFSTLEIQRTEQGDSAMYLCASSEGTGGYQPQHFGDGTRLSIL.

The V call is TRBV4-1, the J call TRBJ2-7, with a weak D call TRBD2 (5 bases). Germline CDR1 reads MGHRA; CDR2 reads YSYEKL. The CDR3 consists of 13 residues. With 2 bases removed from V and 4 bases from J, the gap between germline ends came to 9 bases. The CDR3 here is CASSQIGLYEQYF. CDR3 coding DNA: TGCGCCAGCAGCCAAATCGGACTGTACGAGCAGTACTTC.

This clonotype was seen a handful of times. V usage is TRBV11-3 and J usage is TRBJ1-1, with unresolved D. The CDR3 loop spans 12 amino acids. The V and J ends lost 5 bases and 7 bases respectively, with 11 bases between them. Germline assignment: CDR1 SGHNT and CDR2 YENEEA. CDR3 region: CASSRVGGEAFF. In DNA form, the CDR3 reads TGTGCCAGCAGCCGCGTGGGAGGTGAAGCTTTCTTT. The full variable domain, with the rest looked up from reference TRBV11-3 and TRBJ1-1, is EAGVVQSPRYKIIEKKQPVAFWCNPISGHNTLYWYLQNLGQGPELLIRYENEEAVDDSQLPKDRFSAERLKGVDSTLKIQPAELGDSAVYLCASSRVGGEAFFGQGTRLTVV.

The chain combines TRBV7-9 with TRBJ2-7; tentatively, D is TRBD1 (7 bases). The germline V and J ends were trimmed by 4 bases and 3 bases, with 13 bases remaining between them. Germline values: CDR1 SEHNR, CDR2 FQNEAQ (reference sequence). CDR3 size: 14 residues. CDR3 residues: CASSSTGRIYEQYF. DNA of the CDR3: TGTGCCAGCAGCTCGACAGGGAGGATCTACGAGCAGTACTTC.

The chain uses TRBV9 and TRBJ1-6; 7 bases agree with TRBD1. The V and J ends lost 4 bases and 7 bases, in that order; junction bases with no gene match: 8. Germline assignment: CDR1 SGDLS and CDR2 YYNGEE. The CDR3 has 15 residues. The CDR3 region has the DNA TGTGCCAGCAGCCCCAGTGGGACAGTAAATTCACCCCTCCACTTT. Its protein product is CASSPSGTVNSPLHF.

The J gene is TRBJ2-2, the V gene TRBV18; 8 bases are a match to TRBD1. The V gene end was trimmed by 6 bases and the J gene end by 0 bases; junction bases not matched to a gene: 6. CDR1 is KGHSH and CDR2 is LQKENI in the germline V gene. The CDR3 is 16 amino acids. CDR3 coding DNA: TGTGCCAGCTCGAGACAGGGGACTGCGAACACCGGGGAGCTGTTTTTT. This translates into CASSRQGTANTGELFF.

In this sample, this clonotype turned up a few times. The J gene is TRBJ2-2, the V gene TRBV7-9, with no clear D. Germline CDR1 SEHNR, CDR2 FQNEAQ (reference sequence). CDR3 size: 15 residues. V was cut by 10 bases and J by 2 bases, with 17 bases left in between. CDR3 region: CANLRLGDNTGELFF. The CDR3 nucleotides are TGTGCCAACCTCCGCCTTGGTGATAACACCGGGGAGCTGTTTTTT.

In this sample, this clonotype turned up a few times. The chain recombines TRBV9 with TRBJ2-3; tentatively, D is TRBD2 (5 bases). This CDR3 comprises 14 residues. Germline V gives CDR1 SGDLS, CDR2 YYNGEE. Between the trimmed V and J ends, which lost 3 bases and 1 base, there was a span of 9 bases. The CDR3, as DNA: TGTGCCAGCAGCGGATACGGGGGCACAGATACGCAGTATTTT. Amino acids: CASSGYGGTDTQYF. Looking up the rest from reference TRBV9 and TRBJ2-3 gives the full variable domain: DSGVTQTPKHLITATGQRVTLRCSPRSGDLSVYWYQQSLDQGLQFLIQYYNGEERAKGNILERFSAQQFPDLHSELNLSSLELGDSALYFCASSGYGGTDTQYFGPGTRLTVL.

The chain has TRBV7-8 and TRBJ2-1, with a tentative D call TRBD2 (6 bases). The CDR3 has 11 amino acids. CDR1 SGHVS and CDR2 FQNEAQ come from the germline V gene. The germline V and J ends were trimmed by 5 bases and 8 bases, with 7 bases remaining between them. The CDR3 loop is CASSRDYEQFF. As DNA, the CDR3 is TGTGCCAGCAGCCGGGACTATGAGCAGTTCTTC.

This clonotype was seen only a few times. CDR3 sequence: CASRQDSQGEAFF. CDR3 coding DNA: TGTGCCAGCAGGCAGGACAGCCAGGGTGAAGCTTTCTTT. This chain joins TRBV7-2 and TRBJ1-1; D may be TRBD1 (6 bases). V was shortened by 6 bases and J by 7 bases, with 15 bases between the two germline ends. Germline CDR1 reads SGHTA; CDR2 reads FQGNSA. This CDR3 contains 13 residues.

V usage is TRBV29-1 and J usage is TRBJ2-1; D is uncertain. Germline assignment: CDR1 SQVTM and CDR2 ANQGSEA. Trimming took 6 bases from V and 5 from J, leaving 11 bases between them. The CDR3 runs 12 residues. The CDR3 loop is CSVALPNNEQFF. The CDR3 nucleotides read TGCAGCGTCGCACTACCAAACAATGAGCAGTTCTTC.

The rearrangement uses TRBV15 and TRBJ2-7; 12 bases are a match to TRBD2. Germline V gene data show CDR1 as LNHNV and CDR2 as YYDKDF (reference sequence). The CDR3 loop spans 15 amino acids. Trimming removed 3 bases from V and 3 bases from J; junction bases left unmatched: 3. CDR3 in DNA: TGTGCCACCAGCAGGACTAGCGGGGGAATCTACGAGCAGTACTTC. It encodes CATSRTSGGIYEQYF.

This clonotype was seen only a few times. The V call is TRBV7-3, the J call TRBJ2-3, with 8 bases matching TRBD1. Germline V lookup: CDR1 SGHTA, CDR2 FQGTGA. The CDR3 extends over 16 amino acids. V trimming: 2 bases; J trimming: 5 bases; junction bases outside the gene matches: 9. The DNA for the CDR3 is TGTGCCAGCAGCTTATCGGCCAGGGGGCAACAAGATACGCAGTATTTT. Its translation: CASSLSARGQQDTQYF.

This clonotype was seen more than once but under ten times. This chain joins TRBV4-3 and TRBJ2-5; perhaps TRBD2 as D (5 bases). Germline V gives CDR1 LGHNA, CDR2 YSLEER. This CDR3 has 14 amino acids. V dropped 0 bases and J dropped 5 bases, with 10 bases sitting between them. The CDR3 DNA sequence: TGCGCCAGCAGCCAAGATCCTAGCAGCGAGACCCAGTACTTC. The encoded protein is CASSQDPSSETQYF.

This clonotype was found a few times. V gene TRBV20-1 combines with J gene TRBJ1-3; TRBD1 is a possible D gene (6 bases). V was clipped by 3 bases and J by 1 base, with 10 bases between them. Germline lookup yields CDR1 DFQATT and CDR2 SNEGSKA (reference sequence). CDR3 length equals 14 residues. The CDR3 nucleotides read TGCAGTGCTAGTCGGGACATTTCTGGAAACACCATATATTTT. Encoded protein: CSASRDISGNTIYF.

This clonotype has just a few counts. The chain has TRBV6-5 and TRBJ2-1, with 7 bases aligning to TRBD2. Trimming removed 5 bases from V and 3 bases from J; junction bases left unmatched: 4. Germline assignment: CDR1 MNHEY and CDR2 SVGAGI. There are 14 residues in the CDR3. The CDR3: CASSTPSGYNEQFF. Here the CDR3 DNA reads TGTGCCAGCAGTACTCCTAGCGGCTACAATGAGCAGTTCTTC.

The gene calls are TRBV20-1 and TRBJ2-5, with 8 bases lining up with TRBD2. Germline CDR1 and CDR2: DFQATT and SNEGSKA (reference sequence). The ends lost 7 bases at V and 1 base at J; junction bases unmatched: 2. CDR3 length: 12 amino acids. The CDR3 sequence is CSGSGSQETQYF. The CDR3 DNA reads as TGCAGTGGAAGCGGGAGCCAAGAGACCCAGTACTTC.

The chain couples TRBV20-1 to TRBJ1-6; D not certain. Germline CDR1 is DFQATT and CDR2 is SNEGSKA (reference sequence). V shed 0 bases and J shed 11 bases, with 20 bases lying between them. The CDR3 consists of 16 residues. The DNA of the CDR3 is TGCAGTGCTAGAGACCCTCGGGCAGGTCAAAGTGCACCCCTCCACTTT. It yields the protein CSARDPRAGQSAPLHF.

This clonotype has just a few counts. The CDR3 sequence is CASSEAQGAYTGELFF. CDR3 nucleotide sequence: TGTGCCAGCAGTGAAGCACAGGGGGCTTACACCGGGGAGCTGTTTTTT. This chain connects TRBV6-1 to TRBJ2-2, with TRBD1 matching 9 bases. Trimming took 0 bases from V and 3 from J; bases not matched to a gene: 2. The CDR3 covers 16 residues. Germline CDR1 MNHNS, CDR2 SASEGT.